The present entry profiles one T cell receptor (beta chain) with its context. The data belong to a study of OX40 agonist ivuxolimab in advanced cancers. Some clones are missing from TCRdb's copy, which holds only in-frame ones; the method was immunoSEQ multiplex PCR. The table includes tens of thousands of clones, 84% detected once. The V gene's germline CDR1 is MDHEN and CDR2 SYDVKM. The CDR3 extends over 22 amino acids. Trimming took off 8 bases at V and 0 bases at J, with 35 bases between the two ends. The chain employs TRBV28 and TRBJ2-4; tentative D call: TRBD1 (6 bases). The sample consisted of CD4+ or CD8+ T cells sorted from blood, taken in a trial of the OX40 agonist ivuxolimab. The receptor was isolated from an adult with an advanced solid tumor such as melanoma, head and neck, liver or kidney cancer. DNA for the CDR3: TGTGCCAGCCCGTCTCCGAGAAACAGGGACGCAGTTAGGAACCTAGCCAAAAACATTCAGTACTTC. Amino acids: CASPSPRNRDAVRNLAKNIQYF.